The rows below give T cell receptor beta chains drawn from one sample of a study of blood T cell repertoires in COVID-19. Repertoires were generated with immunoSEQ multiplex PCR, while TCRdb's copy carries only in-frame clones and drops some. The sample gives 45,000 to 50,000 clones, 86% of which show up once; around a tenth is in the top ten. The material sequenced was peripheral blood. The source of these receptors is a human donor in a cohort sampled during active COVID-19. The CDR3 runs from the conserved cysteine through the conserved F or W. Fields, in order: clone size, V gene, D gene, J gene, CDR3 DNA, CDR3 protein. A D gene is named only where the DNA matches it firmly. Rows may omit the clone size; those that give it use once, few, many or a size class.

size: NA
V: TRBV4-1
D: TRBD1
J: TRBJ1-2
DNA: TGCGCCAGCAGCCAAGAGCAGGGGGCGTCATATGGCTACACCTTC
CDR3: CASSQEQGASYGYTF

size: NA
V: TRBV6-1
D: TRBD1
J: TRBJ1-5
DNA: TGTGCCAGCAGTGAAAACAGGGGGGGGGTCCCCTTCAATCAGCCCCAGCATTTT
CDR3: CASSENRGGVPFNQPQHF

size: NA
V: TRBV6-5
D: NA
J: TRBJ2-7
DNA: TGTGCCAGCAGTTCTCGGGTAATTCTTTCGGAGCAGTACTTC
CDR3: CASSSRVILSEQYF

size: few
V: TRBV19
D: NA
J: TRBJ1-1
DNA: TGTGCCAGTAGTTTAACAGCCCTCCTCACTGAAGCTTTCTTT
CDR3: CASSLTALLTEAFF

size: NA
V: TRBV19
D: NA
J: TRBJ2-7
DNA: TGTGCCAGTAGTATAGCGGGGATCTACGAGCAGTACTTC
CDR3: CASSIAGIYEQYF

size: NA
V: TRBV18
D: NA
J: TRBJ1-2
DNA: TGTGCCAGCTCACCGGGAGGAGACTATGGCTACACCTTC
CDR3: CASSPGGDYGYTF

size: NA
V: TRBV28
D: NA
J: TRBJ2-7
DNA: TGTGCCAGCAGTTTATCCCTCAGGCGCTACGAGCAGTACTTC
CDR3: CASSLSLRRYEQYF

size: NA
V: TRBV6-2/TRBV6-3
D: TRBD2
J: TRBJ2-1
DNA: TGTGCCAGCAGTTCCAAAGCGGGGGGGCGGTTTGAGCAGTTCTTC
CDR3: CASSSKAGGRFEQFF

size: NA
V: TRBV7-3
D: TRBD2
J: TRBJ2-1
DNA: TGTGCCAGCAGCCCGACTAGCGGGGGGGTGGGTGAGCAGTTCTTC
CDR3: CASSPTSGGVGEQFF

size: NA
V: TRBV6-1
D: NA
J: TRBJ2-7
DNA: TGTGCCAGCAGTGAAGGCGTCGGTCTTAGCTCCTACGAGCAGTACTTC
CDR3: CASSEGVGLSSYEQYF

size: NA
V: TRBV7-2
D: NA
J: TRBJ1-2
DNA: TGTGCCAGCAGCTTAGATTTCGCAGGGTACTATGGCTACACCTTC
CDR3: CASSLDFAGYYGYTF

size: NA
V: TRBV12-3/TRBV12-4
D: NA
J: TRBJ1-2
DNA: TGTGCCAGCAGCTCGTCTAACTATGGCTACACCTTC
CDR3: CASSSSNYGYTF

size: once
V: TRBV27
D: TRBD2
J: TRBJ2-5
DNA: TGTGCCAGCAGGCCGGGACTAGCGGGCGCTAGACAAGAGACCCAGTACTTC
CDR3: CASRPGLAGARQETQYF

size: few
V: TRBV24-1
D: NA
J: TRBJ2-1
DNA: TGTGCCACCAGTGATTCAGACAGCAACTCCTACAATGAGCAGTTCTTC
CDR3: CATSDSDSNSYNEQFF

size: NA
V: TRBV5-6
D: TRBD1
J: TRBJ1-4
DNA: TGTGCCAGCAGCTTGGAGAGACAGGGAAAACTGTTTTTT
CDR3: CASSLERQGKLFF

size: NA
V: TRBV29-1
D: TRBD2
J: TRBJ2-3
DNA: TGCAGCGTTCCGGGACTAGCGGGGGAAGGAGATACGCAGTATTTT
CDR3: CSVPGLAGEGDTQYF

size: NA
V: TRBV6-2/TRBV6-3
D: TRBD1
J: TRBJ1-3
DNA: TGTGCCAGCAGTTACTGGGGACAGACAAACTCTGGAAACACCATATATTTT
CDR3: CASSYWGQTNSGNTIYF

size: NA
V: TRBV13
D: TRBD2
J: TRBJ2-7
DNA: TGTGCCAGCAGCAGGGGGACTAGCGGCGAGCAGTACTTC
CDR3: CASSRGTSGEQYF

size: NA
V: TRBV24-1
D: NA
J: TRBJ1-1
DNA: TGTGCCACCCTTACATCCGTTAACAGGGAAGCTTTCTTT
CDR3: CATLTSVNREAFF

size: NA
V: TRBV4-1
D: NA
J: TRBJ1-1
DNA: TGCGCCAGCAGCCAAGGGGGCTCCTCCCTGAACACTGAAGCTTTCTTT
CDR3: CASSQGGSSLNTEAFF

size: NA
V: TRBV27
D: NA
J: TRBJ2-7
DNA: TGTGCCAGCAGTCCAAACAGGGACCACGAGCAGTACTTC
CDR3: CASSPNRDHEQYF

size: NA
V: TRBV6-5
D: TRBD1
J: TRBJ1-5
DNA: TGTGCCAGCAGTCCGACAGGGGTGGGTCGTCAGCCCCAGCATTTT
CDR3: CASSPTGVGRQPQHF

size: NA
V: TRBV7-9
D: TRBD2
J: TRBJ2-1
DNA: TGTGCCAGCAGCTCTGACCGGACTAGCGGGGTCAATGAGCAGTTCTTC
CDR3: CASSSDRTSGVNEQFF

size: NA
V: TRBV10-3
D: NA
J: TRBJ2-2
DNA: TGTGCCATCAGTTCTCAGGGTTTGGCCGGGGAGCTGTTTTTT
CDR3: CAISSQGLAGELFF

size: NA
V: TRBV7-3
D: NA
J: TRBJ2-2
DNA: TGTGCCAGCAGCCTGAACACCGGGGAGCTGTTTTTT
CDR3: CASSLNTGELFF

size: NA
V: TRBV19
D: TRBD2
J: TRBJ2-5
DNA: TGTGCCAGTCATGAACGGGGGGGGACCCAGTACTTC
CDR3: CASHERGGTQYF

size: NA
V: TRBV6-5
D: TRBD1
J: TRBJ1-2
DNA: TGTGCCAGCAACGACAGGGAGAACTATGGCTACACCTTC
CDR3: CASNDRENYGYTF

size: NA
V: TRBV5-8
D: TRBD2
J: TRBJ2-1
DNA: TGTGCCAGCAACTTGGGACTACCTCGGCATGAGCAGTTCTTC
CDR3: CASNLGLPRHEQFF

size: NA
V: TRBV11-2
D: NA
J: TRBJ2-7
DNA: TGTGCCAGCAGCTTCAACAGGGTGACCTACGAGCAGTACTTC
CDR3: CASSFNRVTYEQYF

size: NA
V: TRBV5-1
D: NA
J: TRBJ1-3
DNA: TGCGCCAGCAGCTTGGGCGGAATAGCTGGAAACACCATATATTTT
CDR3: CASSLGGIAGNTIYF

size: NA
V: TRBV24-1
D: NA
J: TRBJ2-5
DNA: TGTGCCACCAGTGATGCGGACTACCTCAACGAAGAGACCCAGTACTTC
CDR3: CATSDADYLNEETQYF

size: NA
V: TRBV11-1
D: TRBD2
J: TRBJ2-1
DNA: TGTGCCAGCAGCCAAACCGGGACTAGCGGGTGGGATGAGCAGTTCTTC
CDR3: CASSQTGTSGWDEQFF

size: NA
V: TRBV5-4
D: TRBD1
J: TRBJ2-7
DNA: TGTGCCAGCAGCTCCGGGACAGGGAAGTACGAGCAGTACTTC
CDR3: CASSSGTGKYEQYF

size: NA
V: TRBV6-5
D: TRBD1
J: TRBJ2-5
DNA: TGTGCCAGCAGCGCTAACAGGGGAGAGACCCAGTACTTC
CDR3: CASSANRGETQYF

size: NA
V: TRBV15
D: NA
J: TRBJ2-7
DNA: TGTGCCACCAGCCTAGAGGGTCTCCACGAGCAGTACTTC
CDR3: CATSLEGLHEQYF

size: NA
V: TRBV3-1/TRBV3-2
D: NA
J: TRBJ1-6
DNA: TGTGCTAGCAGCCAAGAAACAGGAAACTCACCCCTCCACTTT
CDR3: CASSQETGNSPLHF

size: NA
V: TRBV11-2
D: NA
J: TRBJ2-1
DNA: TGTGCCAGCAGCCTCCTGGGGAGCTCCTACAATGAGCAGTTCTTC
CDR3: CASSLLGSSYNEQFF

size: NA
V: TRBV4-1
D: TRBD1
J: TRBJ2-5
DNA: TGCGCCAGCAGTTTTTCCGGGACAGGGGGCGGGGAGACCCAGTACTTC
CDR3: CASSFSGTGGGETQYF

size: NA
V: TRBV14
D: NA
J: TRBJ1-1
DNA: TGTGCCAGCAGCCCCTACGCAGGTCACACTGAAGCTTTCTTT
CDR3: CASSPYAGHTEAFF

size: NA
V: TRBV6-5
D: TRBD1
J: TRBJ1-2
DNA: TGTGCCAGCAGTTACTCCGGGACAGAAGATTACTATGGCTACACCTTC
CDR3: CASSYSGTEDYYGYTF

size: NA
V: TRBV4-1
D: NA
J: TRBJ1-3
DNA: TGCGCCAGCAGCCAAATCTCGCCGCAGGGTCAAGACACCATATATTTT
CDR3: CASSQISPQGQDTIYF

size: NA
V: TRBV5-1
D: TRBD1
J: TRBJ2-1
DNA: TGCGCCAGCAGCTTCACAGACAGGGGCGGCTACAATGAGCAGTTCTTC
CDR3: CASSFTDRGGYNEQFF

size: NA
V: TRBV4-1
D: NA
J: TRBJ2-7
DNA: TGCGCCAGCAGCCAAGCCACGCAGACCTACGAGCAGTACTTC
CDR3: CASSQATQTYEQYF

size: NA
V: TRBV29-1
D: NA
J: TRBJ2-3
DNA: TGCAGCGTTGTTGCGGGTCTCACAGATACGCAGTATTTT
CDR3: CSVVAGLTDTQYF

size: NA
V: TRBV12-3/TRBV12-4
D: NA
J: TRBJ1-4
DNA: TGTGCCAGCTTGGACGCCGGGGTCGAAAAACTGTTTTTT
CDR3: CASLDAGVEKLFF

size: many
V: TRBV5-4
D: TRBD1
J: TRBJ1-1
DNA: TGTGCCAGCAGCTCCAGCAGGGGGCAGACTGAAGCTTTCTTT
CDR3: CASSSSRGQTEAFF

size: NA
V: TRBV12-5
D: TRBD1
J: TRBJ1-4
DNA: TGTGCTAGTGGCCCTGGACAGGGTGGGTACGAAAAACTGTTTTTT
CDR3: CASGPGQGGYEKLFF